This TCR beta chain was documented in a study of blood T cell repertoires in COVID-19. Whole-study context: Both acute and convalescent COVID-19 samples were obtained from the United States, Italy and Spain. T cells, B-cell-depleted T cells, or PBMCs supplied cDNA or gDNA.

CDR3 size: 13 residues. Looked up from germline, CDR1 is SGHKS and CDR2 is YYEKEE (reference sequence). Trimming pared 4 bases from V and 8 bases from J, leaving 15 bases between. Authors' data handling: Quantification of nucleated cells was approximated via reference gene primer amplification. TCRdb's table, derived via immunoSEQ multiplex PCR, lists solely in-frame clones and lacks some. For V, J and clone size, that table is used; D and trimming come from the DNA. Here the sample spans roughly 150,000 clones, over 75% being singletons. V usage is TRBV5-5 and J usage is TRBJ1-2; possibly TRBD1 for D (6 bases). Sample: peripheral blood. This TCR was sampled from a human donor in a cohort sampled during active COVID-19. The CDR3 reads CASSLIQGDGYTF. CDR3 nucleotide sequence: TGTGCCAGCAGCCTGATACAGGGAGACGGCTACACCTTC. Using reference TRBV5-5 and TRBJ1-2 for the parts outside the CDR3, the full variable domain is DAGVTQSPTHLIKTRGQQVTLRCSPISGHKSVSWYQQVLGQGPQFIFQYYEKEERGRGNFPDRFSARQFPNYSSELNVNALLLGDSALYLCASSLIQGDGYTFGSGTRLTVV.